This passage covers 20 T cell receptor beta chains from one sample sequenced in a study of T cell responses to AZD1222 COVID-19 vaccine. Sequenced by immunoSEQ multiplex PCR; TCRdb stores in-frame clones only, minus some. The sample includes about 120,000 clones, about nine tenths seen only once; the top ten take roughly 5%. Source: peripheral blood, taken on day 0 of AZD1222 vaccination. The receptors come from an adult in good health.

V and J are TRBV7-2 and TRBJ1-5, with D hard to call. This CDR3 is built from 16 residues. Trimming removed 5 bases at V and 1 base at J, with 15 bases between. From germline, CDR1 is SGHTA and CDR2 FQGNSA. CDR3 coding DNA: TGTGCCAGCAGCGTCTCAGGCGGGTTCAGCAATCAGCCCCAGCATTTT. This translates into CASSVSGGFSNQPQHF.

The rearrangement joins TRBV15 to TRBJ2-2; no clear D gene. The CDR3 consists of 16 residues. Germline V lookup: CDR1 LNHNV, CDR2 YYDKDF (reference sequence). The V gene lost 2 bases and the J gene lost 0 bases, with 10 bases spanning the gap. CDR3 sequence reads: CATSRFRNTNTGELFF. The CDR3 DNA follows: TGTGCCACCAGCAGATTTCGAAATACGAACACCGGGGAGCTGTTTTTT.

The J gene is TRBJ2-1, the V gene TRBV7-9; 11 bases match TRBD2. This CDR3 contains 14 residues. Unmatched junction bases numbered 3, after V lost 3 bases and J lost 8 bases. Germline V gene lookup returns CDR1 SEHNR and CDR2 FQNEAQ (reference sequence). The CDR3 DNA reads as TGTGCCAGCAGCTTTAGCGGGGGGGCGGATGAGCAGTTCTTC. Translation: CASSFSGGADEQFF. Filled out from reference TRBV7-9 and TRBJ2-1, the complete variable domain reads DTGVSQNPRHKITKRGQNVTFRCDPISEHNRLYWYRQTLGQGPEFLTYFQNEAQLEKSRLLSDRFSAERPKGSFSTLEIQRTEQGDSAMYLCASSFSGGADEQFFGPGTRLTVL.

This clone was detected only a few times. The chain carries TRBV3-1 (or the pseudogene TRBV3-2) and TRBJ1-6, with D possibly being TRBD1 (6 bases). This CDR3 is 16 amino acids long. Germline CDR1 and CDR2: LGHDT and YNNKEL (reference sequence). Trimming shortened V by 1 base and J by 5 bases, and 12 bases separated the two germline ends. The CDR3 DNA follows: TGTGCCAGCAGCCAAGCCTCAGGGGTCAATAATTCACCCCTCCACTTT. Its translation: CASSQASGVNNSPLHF.

The chain links TRBV4-2 to TRBJ2-1, with 9 bases matching TRBD2. V was pared by 1 base and J by 3 bases, with 1 base of the junction left unmatched. CDR1 and CDR2 from the germline V gene are LGHNA and YNFKEQ. The CDR3 loop spans 15 amino acids. This chain's CDR3 is CASSQGLADYNEQFF. DNA of the CDR3: TGTGCCAGCAGCCAAGGACTAGCGGACTACAATGAGCAGTTCTTC.

The chain uses TRBV7-9 and TRBJ2-2, with 7 nucleotides matching TRBD2. V shed 5 bases and J 0 bases; nucleotides not matched to a gene: 9. The CDR3 is 17 amino acids. Germline V gene lookup returns CDR1 SEHNR and CDR2 FQNEAQ (reference sequence). This CDR3 is CASSGPSGAPNTGELFF. In nucleotides, the CDR3 is TGTGCCAGCAGCGGGCCAAGCGGGGCACCGAACACCGGGGAGCTGTTTTTT.

V gene TRBV18 combines with J gene TRBJ2-5; the D call may be TRBD1 or TRBD2 (6 bases each). Trimming left V 1 base short and J 4 bases short, with 10 bases between. In germline, CDR1 is KGHSH, CDR2 LQKENI. This CDR3 is built from 14 residues. CDR3 in amino acids: CASSPQGGPETQYF. CDR3 sequence (DNA): TGTGCCAGCTCACCACAAGGGGGGCCAGAGACCCAGTACTTC.

The chain carries TRBV19 and TRBJ2-1, with D perhaps TRBD2 (7 bases). This CDR3 has 16 amino acids. Germline V gives CDR1 LNHDA, CDR2 SQIVND (reference sequence). Trimming pared 7 bases from V and 2 bases from J, leaving 18 bases between. CDR3 residues: CASTLGAGAAYNEQFF. The CDR3 nucleotides read TGTGCCAGTACCCTTGGGGCGGGGGCCGCCTACAATGAGCAGTTCTTC.

DNA of the CDR3: TGTGCCACCAGTGAGGGGACCGCGGTTGAGGAAAAACTGTTTTTT. Protein product: CATSEGTAVEEKLFF. The chain links TRBV24-1 to TRBJ1-4, with a weak D call TRBD1 (5 bases). From germline, CDR1 is KGHDR and CDR2 SFDVKD. The CDR3 runs to 15 residues. Trimming removed 4 bases from V and 8 bases from J, with 16 bases in between.

The rearrangement joins TRBV28 to TRBJ1-3, with 8 bases lining up with TRBD1. The V gene end was trimmed by 3 bases and the J gene end by 2 bases; junction bases not matched to a gene: 9. CDR3 length equals 17 residues. Germline lookup yields CDR1 MDHEN and CDR2 SYDVKM. CDR3 in amino acids: CASSFPGPGGPGNTIYF. The CDR3 nucleotides read TGTGCCAGCAGTTTCCCCGGGCCAGGGGGCCCTGGAAACACCATATATTTT.

This clone was found a few times. The chain uses TRBV3-1 (or the pseudogene TRBV3-2) and TRBJ1-6; D unclear. V lost 6 bases and J lost 5, with 8 bases in between. Germline CDR1 and CDR2: LGHDT and YNNKEL (reference sequence). The CDR3 is 13 amino acids. CDR3 in amino acids: CASRGVDNSPLHF. The CDR3 DNA sequence: TGTGCCAGCAGGGGTGTTGATAATTCACCCCTCCACTTT.

The chain joins TRBV5-1 to TRBJ2-4; 10 bases map to TRBD1. There are 14 residues in the CDR3. Losses at the gene ends were 2 bases for V and 7 bases for J; bases not matched to a gene: 3. The germline gives CDR1 SGHRS, CDR2 YFSETQ. CDR3 protein: CASSFGTGVNIQYF. In DNA, the CDR3 is TGCGCCAGCAGCTTTGGGACAGGGGTTAACATTCAGTACTTC.

This clone has only one observation. This chain joins TRBV3-1 (or the pseudogene TRBV3-2) and TRBJ1-6; no reliable D call. This CDR3 spans 15 amino acids. V lost 4 bases and J 0 bases, leaving 7 bases between the germline ends. Germline assignment: CDR1 LGHDT and CDR2 YNNKEL (reference sequence). The CDR3 spells CASSPSDSYNSPLHF. The CDR3 nucleotides read TGTGCCAGCAGCCCATCGGACTCCTATAATTCACCCCTCCACTTT.

The V and J genes are TRBV7-2 and TRBJ1-4, with D perhaps TRBD1 (5 bases). This CDR3 spans 16 amino acids. Germline V lookup: CDR1 SGHTA, CDR2 FQGNSA. With 5 bases removed from V and 5 bases from J, the gap between germline ends came to 18 bases. CDR3 bases: TGTGCCAGCAGCATAGGGACCCGTCGGGGGAATGAAAAACTGTTTTTT. Its protein is CASSIGTRRGNEKLFF.

V and J are TRBV19 and TRBJ1-3, with D unresolved. Looked up from germline, CDR1 is LNHDA and CDR2 is SQIVND (reference sequence). CDR3 size: 14 residues. V dropped 3 bases and J dropped 2 bases, with 8 bases sitting between them. The CDR3, as DNA: TGTGCCAGTAGTATCGCAAGGGCTGGAAACACCATATATTTT. This codes for CASSIARAGNTIYF.

J is TRBJ2-3 and V is TRBV6-2 or TRBV6-3; TRBD2 matches at 7 bases. CDR1 MNHEY and CDR2 SVGEGT come from the germline V gene. The CDR3 is 16 amino acids. Losses at the gene ends were 2 bases for V and 1 base for J; bases not matched to a gene: 6. The CDR3 coding sequence is TGTGCCAGCAGTTACACTAGCGCCTACCGCACAGATACGCAGTATTTT. Amino acid sequence: CASSYTSAYRTDTQYF.

The gene calls are TRBV3-1 (or the pseudogene TRBV3-2) and TRBJ1-5; D is uncertain. CDR1 is LGHDT and CDR2 is YNNKEL in the germline V gene (reference sequence). This CDR3 region has 13 residues. With 1 base removed from V and 4 bases from J, the gap between germline ends came to 5 bases. The CDR3 nucleotides read TGTGCCAGCAGCCAAGCTCTGAATCAGCCCCAGCATTTT. It translates to CASSQALNQPQHF.

This chain uses TRBV7-9 with TRBJ1-3; TRBD1 might be the D (5 bases). The CDR3 is 14 residues long. Germline lookup yields CDR1 SEHNR and CDR2 FQNEAQ (reference sequence). V gave up 8 bases and J gave up 0 bases, with 11 bases separating them. DNA for the CDR3: TGTGCCAGCCTAAGACAGAACTCTGGAAACACCATATATTTT. Translated: CASLRQNSGNTIYF. The full variable domain, rest sourced from reference TRBV7-9 and TRBJ1-3, is DTGVSQNPRHKITKRGQNVTFRCDPISEHNRLYWYRQTLGQGPEFLTYFQNEAQLEKSRLLSDRFSAERPKGSFSTLEIQRTEQGDSAMYLCASLRQNSGNTIYFGEGSWLTVV.

The chain couples TRBV28 to TRBJ1-2, with 8 bases fitting TRBD1. There are 14 residues in the CDR3. The trim removed 6 bases at V and 4 bases at J, leaving 7 bases unmatched. Germline lookup yields CDR1 MDHEN and CDR2 SYDVKM. This CDR3 reads CASRKITGGYGYTF. CDR3 bases: TGTGCCAGCAGAAAAATTACAGGGGGCTATGGCTACACCTTC.

This chain connects TRBV5-1 to TRBJ1-5; D unresolved. Trimming pared 1 base from V and 0 bases from J, leaving 8 bases between. CDR3 length: 15 residues. Germline V gene data show CDR1 as SGHRS and CDR2 as YFSETQ. The CDR3 loop reads CASSLLGYSNQPQHF. The CDR3 DNA follows: TGCGCCAGCAGCTTGCTGGGGTATAGCAATCAGCCCCAGCATTTT.